This T cell receptor (beta chain) was identified in a study of blood T cells in healthy people across ages. Broader study findings: Older age went with lower TCR beta diversity per million T cells, in a roughly linear way.

This clonotype has more than one count but fewer than ten. Antigen unknown. V dropped 1 base and J dropped 11; count of bases not matched to a gene: 11. The germline V gene has CDR1 SGHRS and CDR2 YFSETQ. The CDR3 loop spans 14 amino acids. Each donor gave roughly 9.2 milliliters of peripheral blood. Alongside a J-beta primer mix, a sample-barcoded 5' primer served in a second PCR lasting 7 to 11 cycles. Each CDR3 protein is one row after TCRdb ran MiXCR on the 5' RACE reads. The table shows more than 700,000 distinct CDR3 sequences, with around half occurring only once. Sequenced: blood. The sequence was obtained from a man aged 80 or over in good health. This chain connects TRBV5-1 to TRBJ2-5, with 7 bases lining up with TRBD1. Written as DNA, the CDR3 is TGCGCCAGCAGCTTGAACGGACAGGTTTCTAAGCAGTACTTC. Amino acids: CASSLNGQVSKQYF.